This TCR beta chain was recovered during a study of T cells after yellow fever vaccination. TCR cDNA was made by 5'RACE template switching, adding a universal primer site and UMIs. Using its own MiXCR run on the 5' RACE reads, TCRdb lists one record per CDR3 protein. The data contain around 300,000 distinct CDR3 sequences, roughly 13% of them seen just once; the ten biggest clones take up around 0.55%. CDR3 length equals 19 residues. Looked up from germline, CDR1 is SGHRS and CDR2 is YFSETQ. Trimming removed 0 bases from V and 0 bases from J, with 18 bases in between. This specimen was CD4+ T cells sorted from PBMCs, taken 45 days after the yellow fever booster vaccination. The receptor was isolated from a man in his thirties or forties who received the YFV17D yellow fever vaccine. The chain uses TRBV5-1 and TRBJ2-2; a possible D gene is TRBD1 (5 bases). The CDR3 sequence: CASSLANPSGLSNTGELFF. The CDR3 nucleotides read TGCGCCAGCAGCTTGGCCAACCCGTCAGGGTTGTCGAACACCGGGGAGCTGTTTTTT.